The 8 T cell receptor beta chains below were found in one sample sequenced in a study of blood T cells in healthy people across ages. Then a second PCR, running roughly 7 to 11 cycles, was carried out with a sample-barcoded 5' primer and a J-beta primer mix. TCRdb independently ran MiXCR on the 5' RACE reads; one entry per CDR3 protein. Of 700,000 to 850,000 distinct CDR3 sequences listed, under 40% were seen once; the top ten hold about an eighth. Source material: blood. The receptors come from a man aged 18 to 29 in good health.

The CDR3 here is CATSRDQEDEQYF. CDR3 nucleotides: TGTGCCACCAGCAGAGATCAAGAGGACGAGCAGTACTTC. The chain employs TRBV15 and TRBJ2-5; no reliable D call. TRBJ2-7 explains the end of the DNA better; the J call may be wrong. Germline V gives CDR1 LNHNV, CDR2 YYDKDF (reference sequence). CDR3 size: 13 residues.

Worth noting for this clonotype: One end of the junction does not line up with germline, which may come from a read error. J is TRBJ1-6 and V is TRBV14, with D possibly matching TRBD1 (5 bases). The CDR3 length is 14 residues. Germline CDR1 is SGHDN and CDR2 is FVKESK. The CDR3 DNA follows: TGTGCCAGCAGCCCGACAAGACAGAATTCACCCCCCCACTTT. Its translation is CASSPTRQNSPPHF.

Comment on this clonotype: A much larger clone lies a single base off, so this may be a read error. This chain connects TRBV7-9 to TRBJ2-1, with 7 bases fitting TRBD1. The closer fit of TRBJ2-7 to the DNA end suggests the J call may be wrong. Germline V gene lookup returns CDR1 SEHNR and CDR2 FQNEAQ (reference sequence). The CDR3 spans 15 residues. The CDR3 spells CASRLTGSSYNEQYF. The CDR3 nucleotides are TGTGCCAGCAGATTGACAGGGAGCTCCTACAATGAGCAGTACTTC.

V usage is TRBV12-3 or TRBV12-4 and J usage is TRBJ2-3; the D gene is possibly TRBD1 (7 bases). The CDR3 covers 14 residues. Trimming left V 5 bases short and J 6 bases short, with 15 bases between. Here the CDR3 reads CASSISGGRDTQYF. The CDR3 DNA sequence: TGTGCCAGCAGTATATCAGGGGGGCGGGATACGCAGTATTTT.

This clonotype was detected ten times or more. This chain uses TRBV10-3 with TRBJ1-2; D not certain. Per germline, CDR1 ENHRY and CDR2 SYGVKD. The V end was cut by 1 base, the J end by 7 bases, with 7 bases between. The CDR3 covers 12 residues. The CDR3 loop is CAISELRVGYTF. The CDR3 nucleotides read TGTGCCATCAGTGAGTTGAGGGTTGGCTACACCTTC.

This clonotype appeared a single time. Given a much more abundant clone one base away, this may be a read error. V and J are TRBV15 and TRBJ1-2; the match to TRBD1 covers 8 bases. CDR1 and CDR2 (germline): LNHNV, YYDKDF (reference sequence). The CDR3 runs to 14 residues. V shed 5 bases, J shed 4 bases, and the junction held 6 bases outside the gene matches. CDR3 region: CATSPDRATYGYTF. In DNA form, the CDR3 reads TGTGCCACCAGCCCGGACAGGGCAACCTATGGCTACACCTTC.

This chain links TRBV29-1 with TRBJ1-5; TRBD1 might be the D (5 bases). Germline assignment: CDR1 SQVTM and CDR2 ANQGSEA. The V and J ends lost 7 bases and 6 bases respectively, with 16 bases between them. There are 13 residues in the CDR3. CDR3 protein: CSARLHGGQPQHF. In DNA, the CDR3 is TGCAGCGCCCGACTCCACGGGGGTCAGCCCCAGCATTTT.

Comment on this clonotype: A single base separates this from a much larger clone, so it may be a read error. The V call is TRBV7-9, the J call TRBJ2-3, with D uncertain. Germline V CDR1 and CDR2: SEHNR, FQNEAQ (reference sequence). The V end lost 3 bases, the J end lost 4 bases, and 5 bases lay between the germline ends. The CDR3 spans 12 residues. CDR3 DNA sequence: TGTGCCAGCAGCTTCAGCCCAGATACGCAGTATTTT. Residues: CASSFSPDTQYF.